These 26 T cell receptor beta chains originate from one sample sequenced in a study of blood T cell repertoires in COVID-19. Only in-frame clones appear in the TCRdb table, and some are missing; sequencing was by immunoSEQ multiplex PCR. The table records 150,000 to 190,000 clones, 84% of them present only once. The sequenced sample consisted of PBMCs or T cells enriched from blood (not recorded which). The source is a man in his forties or fifties who had recovered from COVID-19.

CDR3 coding DNA: TGTGCCAGCAGCCTAGAACAGGCTGGGGCGGCTGGAAACACCATATATTTT. As protein: CASSLEQAGAAGNTIYF. The chain employs TRBV4-2 and TRBJ1-3; a possible D gene is TRBD1 (5 bases). The CDR3 has 17 amino acids. CDR1 and CDR2 from the germline V gene are LGHNA and YNFKEQ. Trimming shortened V by 4 bases and J by 2 bases, and 18 bases separated the two germline ends.

The CDR3 bases are TGTGCCAGCAGCTTAATGAAGACAGCTATGTACTTC. The encoded protein is CASSLMKTAMYF. This sequence joins TRBV13 and TRBJ2-7, with D possibly matching TRBD1 (5 bases). The V end was cut by 2 bases, the J end by 12 bases, with 14 bases between. Germline CDR1 and CDR2: PRHDT and FYEKMQ (reference sequence). CDR3 size: 12 residues.

The chain carries TRBV7-3 and TRBJ1-2; 8 bases fit TRBD1. V lost 1 base, J lost 5 bases, and 9 bases stayed unmatched. The length of the CDR3 is 16 residues. In germline, CDR1 is SGHTA, CDR2 FQGTGA. The CDR3 here is CASSLIDWTGLYGYTF. Here the CDR3 DNA reads TGTGCCAGCAGCTTAATAGATTGGACAGGGTTGTATGGCTACACCTTC.

This clone was found once. The chain joins TRBV27 to TRBJ2-3, with TRBD1 identical over 9 bases. This CDR3 comprises 14 residues. Germline V gives CDR1 MNHEY, CDR2 SMNVEV (reference sequence). The V and J ends lost 8 bases and 6 bases, in that order; junction bases with no gene match: 9. Written as DNA, the CDR3 is TGTGCCAGCGCCGGGACAGGGTGGTTGGATACGCAGTATTTT. Amino acids: CASAGTGWLDTQYF.

V and J are TRBV29-1 and TRBJ1-2; a weak D match, TRBD1 (6 bases). V was pared by 6 bases and J by 4 bases, with 18 bases between. The CDR3 runs to 14 residues. Germline lookup yields CDR1 SQVTM and CDR2 ANQGSEA. The CDR3 loop is CSVRGGAIGYGYTF. As DNA, the CDR3 is TGCAGCGTAAGGGGGGGGGCGATCGGCTATGGCTACACCTTC.

The CDR3 region has the DNA TGTGCCAGCAGTGACCAGGGGTTGAACACCGGGGAGCTGTTTTTT. It is translated as CASSDQGLNTGELFF. The J gene is TRBJ2-2, the V gene TRBV2; possible D gene TRBD1, 6 bases. V shed 3 bases and J shed 1 base, with 9 bases lying between them. The germline gives CDR1 SNHLY, CDR2 FYNNEI. The CDR3 sequence is 15 residues long.

The genes are TRBV5-6 and TRBJ2-1; 7 bases are shared with TRBD2. After removal of 4 bases from V and 1 base from J, the junction contained 5 bases not matched to a gene. Germline CDR1 reads SGHDT; CDR2 reads YYEEEE. The CDR3 extends over 15 amino acids. The CDR3 region has the DNA TGTGCCAGCAGCACCCGGACTAGGTCCTACAATGAGCAGTTCTTC. Translated, it gives CASSTRTRSYNEQFF.

CDR3 amino acids: CASSPPNTLTMNTEAFF. CDR3 nucleotides: TGTGCCAGCTCACCACCTAATACCCTTACTATGAACACTGAAGCTTTCTTT. The V and J genes are TRBV18 and TRBJ1-1, with D unclear. Per germline, CDR1 KGHSH and CDR2 LQKENI. The V end was cut by 0 bases, the J end by 0 bases, with 14 bases between. The CDR3 is 17 amino acids.

The gene calls are TRBV5-6 and TRBJ1-5, with D unclear. CDR1 and CDR2 from the germline V gene are SGHDT and YYEEEE. Deletions cut 1 base from V and 10 bases from J, with 15 bases between. The CDR3 has 14 residues. This chain's CDR3 is CASSLYPSSGPQHF. DNA of the CDR3: TGTGCCAGCAGCTTGTATCCGTCGAGCGGACCCCAGCATTTT. Combining the CDR3 with reference TRBV5-6 and TRBJ1-5 gives the whole variable domain DAGVTQSPTHLIKTRGQQVTLRCSPKSGHDTVSWYQQALGQGPQFIFQYYEEEERQRGNFPDRFSGHQFPNYSSELNVNALLLGDSALYLCASSLYPSSGPQHFGDGTRLSIL.

This clone has at least ten counts. The chain employs TRBV6-5 and TRBJ2-7, with 8 bases matching TRBD2. Germline CDR1 is MNHEY and CDR2 is SVGAGI. V lost 7 bases, J lost 4 bases, and 9 bases stayed unmatched. The CDR3 loop spans 14 amino acids. The CDR3 nucleotides are TGTGCCAGCATCTCCCCCGGGGGGGGATACGAGCAGTACTTC. It translates to CASISPGGGYEQYF.

The rearrangement joins TRBV5-1 to TRBJ2-1; TRBD2 agrees at 11 bases. Unmatched junction bases numbered 15, after V lost 4 bases and J lost 0 bases. This CDR3 is 20 amino acids long. Germline V gene sequence: CDR1 SGHRS, CDR2 YFSETQ. CDR3 loop: CASSGGDWTSGFSSYNEQFF. The CDR3 coding sequence is TGCGCCAGCAGCGGAGGAGATTGGACTAGCGGGTTCAGCTCCTACAATGAGCAGTTCTTC.

The chain joins TRBV6-2 or TRBV6-3 to TRBJ1-2; a weak D match, TRBD1 (5 bases). The ends were cut back, 2 bases at V and 7 bases at J, with 17 bases in the middle. The CDR3 length is 15 residues. Germline CDR1 MNHEY, CDR2 SVGEGT. The CDR3 loop reads CASSYQAGLVGGYTF. As DNA, the CDR3 is TGTGCCAGCAGTTACCAGGCAGGGTTGGTTGGTGGCTACACCTTC.

The rearrangement uses TRBV11-2 and TRBJ2-5; TRBD1 agrees at 7 bases. After removal of 7 bases from V and 1 base from J, the junction contained 3 bases not matched to a gene. The CDR3 has 13 amino acids. The germline V gene has CDR1 SGHAT and CDR2 FQNNGV. In DNA form, the CDR3 reads TGTGCCAGCAACAGGGGCTTCCAAGAGACCCAGTACTTC. Amino acids: CASNRGFQETQYF. The complete variable domain, with remaining parts taken from reference TRBV11-2 and TRBJ2-5, reads EAGVAQSPRYKIIEKRQSVAFWCNPISGHATLYWYQQILGQGPKLLIQFQNNGVVDDSQLPKDRFSAERLKGVDSTLKIQPAKLEDSAVYLCASNRGFQETQYFGPGTRLLVL.

The chain recombines TRBV6-4 with TRBJ2-3, with TRBD2 matching over 11 bases. Per germline, CDR1 MRHNA and CDR2 SNTAGT. V shed 6 bases, J shed 0 bases, and the junction held 5 bases outside the gene matches. The length of the CDR3 is 16 residues. CDR3 amino acids: CASSETSGVSTDTQYF. In nucleotides, the CDR3 is TGTGCCAGCAGCGAGACTAGCGGGGTTAGCACAGATACGCAGTATTTT.

The chain couples TRBV9 to TRBJ1-1; D might be TRBD1 (6 bases). Germline loops: CDR1 SGDLS, CDR2 YYNGEE. V was pared by 0 bases and J by 8 bases, with 11 bases between. This CDR3 comprises 13 residues. CDR3 region: CASSVDGGGEAFF. The DNA for the CDR3 is TGTGCCAGCAGCGTAGACGGCGGGGGCGAAGCTTTCTTT.

For the CDR3, the DNA is TGTGCCAGCAGCTTGTCGCTAAACTACAATGAGCAGTTCTTC. It specifies CASSLSLNYNEQFF. The chain combines TRBV7-9 with TRBJ2-1; D gene unclear. V was trimmed by 3 bases and J by 3 bases, leaving 9 bases between them. Per germline, CDR1 SEHNR and CDR2 FQNEAQ (reference sequence). CDR3 size: 14 residues.

The V call is TRBV6-5, the J call TRBJ1-5; D call uncertain. Germline-derived CDR1 and CDR2 are MNHEY and SVGAGI. The length of the CDR3 is 13 residues. Between the trimmed V and J ends, which lost 6 bases and 4 bases, there was a span of 10 bases. The CDR3 bases are TGTGCCAGCAGCCTAGACGGAAATCAGCCCCAGCATTTT. It translates to CASSLDGNQPQHF.

Comment on this clone: This sample includes further DNA sequences coding for the same CDR3. CDR3 DNA sequence: TGCGCCAGCAGCTTGGGGCACAAGAACACTGAAGCTTTCTTT. The encoded protein is CASSLGHKNTEAFF. J is TRBJ1-1 and V is TRBV5-1; D remains unclear. CDR3 length equals 14 residues. Germline V gene data show CDR1 as SGHRS and CDR2 as YFSETQ. V dropped 0 bases and J dropped 1 base, with 7 bases sitting between them.

This clone was picked up many times. The rearrangement joins TRBV6-5 to TRBJ1-3; D may be TRBD1 (6 bases). With 0 bases removed from V and 9 bases from J, the gap between germline ends came to 15 bases. Germline V CDR1 and CDR2: MNHEY, SVGAGI. CDR3 length equals 15 residues. CDR3 in DNA: TGTGCCAGCAGTTACTCATGGGACACGGTGGGCACCATATATTTT. It translates to CASSYSWDTVGTIYF.

This chain joins TRBV30 and TRBJ2-7, with D possibly being TRBD1 (6 bases). CDR1 and CDR2 from the germline V gene are GTSNPN and SVGIG (reference sequence). This CDR3 is 14 amino acids long. V lost 2 bases to trimming and J lost 3 bases, with 14 bases between them. In nucleotides, the CDR3 is TGTGCCTGGAGTACCGGGTCAGGGGACTACGAGCAGTACTTC. This gives the protein CAWSTGSGDYEQYF.

This chain joins TRBV3-1 (or the pseudogene TRBV3-2) and TRBJ2-5, with D tentatively TRBD1 (6 bases). Germline values: CDR1 LGHDT, CDR2 YNNKEL (reference sequence). Deletions cut 4 bases from V and 6 bases from J, with 15 bases between. This CDR3 is 14 amino acids long. The CDR3 coding sequence is TGTGCCAGCAGCCTACCTTCCGGGACAAAGACCCAGTACTTC. Its translation is CASSLPSGTKTQYF.

The table lists this clone with a count of one. The V gene is TRBV7-9, the J gene TRBJ1-6, with D possibly being TRBD1 (5 bases). The ends were cut back, 1 base at V and 10 bases at J, with 11 bases in the middle. CDR3 length: 14 amino acids. Germline CDR1 SEHNR, CDR2 FQNEAQ (reference sequence). Written as DNA, the CDR3 is TGTGCCAGCAGCTTAGGGACAAGCTGCTCACCCCTCCACTTT. It translates to CASSLGTSCSPLHF. Combining the CDR3 with reference TRBV7-9 and TRBJ1-6 gives the whole variable domain DTGVSQNPRHKITKRGQNVTFRCDPISEHNRLYWYRQTLGQGPEFLTYFQNEAQLEKSRLLSDRFSAERPKGSFSTLEIQRTEQGDSAMYLCASSLGTSCSPLHFGNGTRLTVT.

The rearrangement joins TRBV5-1 to TRBJ2-5; 9 nucleotides match TRBD1. Per the germline V gene, CDR1 is SGHRS and CDR2 is YFSETQ. The CDR3 contains 15 residues. Germline trimming cut 6 bases from V and 5 bases from J; bases unmatched to any gene: 11. DNA of the CDR3: TGCGCCAGCACGGTACAGGGGGCGCCGGGGGAGACCCAGTACTTC. Residues: CASTVQGAPGETQYF.

With regard to this clone: In this CDR3 the conserved last residue, phenylalanine or tryptophan, is missing, so a read error is likely. Because the CDR3's place on the DNA is in doubt, the DNA is left out and the CDR3 is given as listed by TCRdb. The rearrangement uses TRBV5-1 and TRBJ1-2. The CDR3 length is 13 residues, termini included. The germline CDR1 and CDR2 sequences are SGHRS and YFSETQ. CDR3: CASSPRGGHLMRL.

This clone was found once. This rearrangement joins TRBV7-3 to TRBJ2-7; D might be TRBD2 (7 bases). V lost 5 bases and J lost 4, with 24 bases in between. Germline-derived CDR1 and CDR2 are SGHTA and FQGTGA. The CDR3 consists of 17 residues. Written as DNA, the CDR3 is TGTGCCAGCAGCCCGGGGGGCCTAGCGAGGGGAGGTTACGAGCAGTACTTC. Protein: CASSPGGLARGGYEQYF. The variable domain in full, completed from reference TRBV7-3 and TRBJ2-7, reads GAGVSQTPSNKVTEKGKYVELRCDPISGHTALYWYRQSLGQGPEFLIYFQGTGAADDSGLPNDRFFAVRPEGSVSTLKIQRTERGDSAVYLCASSPGGLARGGYEQYFGPGTRLTVT.

The chain uses TRBV27 and TRBJ1-5, with D possibly being TRBD1 (5 bases). Germline CDR1 reads MNHEY; CDR2 reads SMNVEV (reference sequence). V was clipped by 0 bases and J by 6 bases, with 9 bases between them. The CDR3 loop spans 14 amino acids. The CDR3 loop is CASSLSVQGQPQHF. The CDR3 DNA sequence: TGTGCCAGCAGTTTATCAGTCCAGGGTCAGCCCCAGCATTTT.